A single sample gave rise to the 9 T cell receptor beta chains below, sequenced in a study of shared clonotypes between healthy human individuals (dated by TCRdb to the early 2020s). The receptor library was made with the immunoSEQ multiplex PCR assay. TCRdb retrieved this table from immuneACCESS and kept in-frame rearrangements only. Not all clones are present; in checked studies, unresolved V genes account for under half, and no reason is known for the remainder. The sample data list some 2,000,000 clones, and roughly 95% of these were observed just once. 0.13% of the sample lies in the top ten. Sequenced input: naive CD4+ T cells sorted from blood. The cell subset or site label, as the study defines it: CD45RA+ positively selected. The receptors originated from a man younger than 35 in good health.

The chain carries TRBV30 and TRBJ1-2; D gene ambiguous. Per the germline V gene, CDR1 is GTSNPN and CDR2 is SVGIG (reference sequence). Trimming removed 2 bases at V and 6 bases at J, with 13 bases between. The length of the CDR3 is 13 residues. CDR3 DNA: TGTGCCTGGAGTTACACCAATGTGGATGGCTACACCTTC. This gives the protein CAWSYTNVDGYTF.

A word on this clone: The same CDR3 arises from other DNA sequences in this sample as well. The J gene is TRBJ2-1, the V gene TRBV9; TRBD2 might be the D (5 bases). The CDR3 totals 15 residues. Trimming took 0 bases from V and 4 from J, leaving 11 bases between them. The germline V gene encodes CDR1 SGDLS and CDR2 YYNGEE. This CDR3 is CASSVDRGSYNEQFF. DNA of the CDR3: TGTGCCAGCAGCGTAGATCGTGGGAGTTACAATGAGCAGTTCTTC.

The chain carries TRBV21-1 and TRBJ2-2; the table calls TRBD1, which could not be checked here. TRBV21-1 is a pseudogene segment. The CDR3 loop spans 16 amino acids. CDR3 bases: TGTGCCAGCAGCAAGCAGGGGACAACGAACACCGGGGAGCTGTTTTTT. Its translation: CASSKQGTTNTGELFF.

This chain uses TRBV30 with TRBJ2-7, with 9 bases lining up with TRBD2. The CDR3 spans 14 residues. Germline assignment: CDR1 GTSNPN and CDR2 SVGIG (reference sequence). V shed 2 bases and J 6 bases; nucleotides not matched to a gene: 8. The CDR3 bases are TGTGCCTGGAGTCGGGTAGCGGGAGATAGCGAGCAGTACTTC. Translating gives CAWSRVAGDSEQYF.

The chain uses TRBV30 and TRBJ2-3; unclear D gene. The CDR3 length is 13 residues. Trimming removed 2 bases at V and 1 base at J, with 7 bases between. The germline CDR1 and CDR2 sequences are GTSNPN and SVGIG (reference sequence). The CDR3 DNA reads TGTGCCTGGAGTATGGGCGGCACAGATACGCAGTATTTT. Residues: CAWSMGGTDTQYF.

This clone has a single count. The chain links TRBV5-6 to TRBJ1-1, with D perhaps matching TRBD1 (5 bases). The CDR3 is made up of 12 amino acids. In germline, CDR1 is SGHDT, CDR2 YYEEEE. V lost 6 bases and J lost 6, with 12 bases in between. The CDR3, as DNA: TGTGCCAGCACCGCCTCGGGGCCTGAAGCTTTCTTT. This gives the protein CASTASGPEAFF.

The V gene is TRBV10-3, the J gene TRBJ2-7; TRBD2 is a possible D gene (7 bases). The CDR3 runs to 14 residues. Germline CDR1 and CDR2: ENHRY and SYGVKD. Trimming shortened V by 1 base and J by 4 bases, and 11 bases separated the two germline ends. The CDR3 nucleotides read TGTGCCATCAGTGAGTACGGGGGGCAGTACGAGCAGTACTTC. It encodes CAISEYGGQYEQYF.

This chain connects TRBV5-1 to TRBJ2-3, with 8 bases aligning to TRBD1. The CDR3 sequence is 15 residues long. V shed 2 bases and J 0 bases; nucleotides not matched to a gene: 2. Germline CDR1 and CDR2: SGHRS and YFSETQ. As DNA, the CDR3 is TGCGCCAGCAGCTTCCAGGGGGCCAGCACAGATACGCAGTATTTT. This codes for CASSFQGASTDTQYF.

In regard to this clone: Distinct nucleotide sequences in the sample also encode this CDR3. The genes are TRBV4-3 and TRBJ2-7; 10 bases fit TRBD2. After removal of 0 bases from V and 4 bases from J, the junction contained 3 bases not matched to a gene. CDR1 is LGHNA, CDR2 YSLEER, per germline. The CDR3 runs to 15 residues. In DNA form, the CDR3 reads TGCGCCAGCAGCCAAGATGGTAGCGGGAGGTACGAGCAGTACTTC. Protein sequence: CASSQDGSGRYEQYF.